The clone carrying this TCR beta chain was counted a few times. These data originate in a study of blood T cells in healthy people across ages. Germline CDR1 and CDR2: MDHEN and SYDVKM. The CDR3 is 15 amino acids. V shed 1 base and J shed 8 bases, with 17 bases lying between them. Together with a sample-barcoded 5' primer, a J-beta primer mix was included in a second PCR lasting about 6 to 12 cycles. Every cDNA molecule carried a tag from a template-switch adaptor bearing 12 random nucleotides. TCRdb re-called the 5' RACE reads through MiXCR, storing one row per CDR3 protein. The sample has about 780,000 distinct CDR3 sequences; about half are singletons.

The sequence was collected from a man aged 80 or over in good health. Input material: blood. This chain links TRBV28 with TRBJ1-2, with D perhaps TRBD1 (6 bases). The CDR3 loop is CASSLYEGVVDGYTF. The CDR3 DNA is TGTGCCAGCAGTTTATATGAGGGGGTGGTGGACGGCTACACCTTC.